Following are 24 T cell receptor beta chains from one sample sequenced in a study of blood T cell repertoires in COVID-19. TCRdb's copy holds only in-frame clones and misses some; the assay was immunoSEQ multiplex PCR. The data contain around 300,000 clones, more than 75% of them singletons. What was sequenced was PBMCs or T cells enriched from blood (not recorded which). These receptors all come from a woman in her sixties or seventies in a cohort exposed to, infected with or recovered from COVID-19 (not recorded which).

The rearrangement joins TRBV13 to TRBJ2-3; TRBD2 matches 11 bases. V shed 1 base and J 4 bases; nucleotides not matched to a gene: 1. Germline values: CDR1 PRHDT, CDR2 FYEKMQ (reference sequence). The CDR3 covers 15 residues. The CDR3 DNA reads as TGTGCCAGCAGCTTAGATAGCGGGAGGGCAGATACGCAGTATTTT. Protein product: CASSLDSGRADTQYF.

V and J are TRBV28 and TRBJ2-5; 12 bases map to TRBD2. The germline CDR1 and CDR2 sequences are MDHEN and SYDVKM. V trimming: 4 bases; J trimming: 1 base; junction bases outside the gene matches: 4. The CDR3 length is 16 residues. The CDR3 loop is CASSSRTSGAQETQYF. In nucleotides, the CDR3 is TGTGCCAGCAGTTCCCGGACTAGCGGGGCCCAAGAGACCCAGTACTTC.

This chain's CDR3 is CASSDQAGYGYTF. Here the CDR3 DNA reads TGTGCCAGCAGTGACCAGGCCGGCTATGGCTACACCTTC. The rearrangement joins TRBV6-1 to TRBJ1-2; D not certain. Germline values: CDR1 MNHNS, CDR2 SASEGT. Trimming took off 3 bases at V and 4 bases at J, with 9 bases between the two ends. CDR3 length equals 13 residues.

The chain employs TRBV2 and TRBJ2-1; 11 nucleotides match TRBD2. The CDR3 runs to 17 residues. The V gene's germline CDR1 is SNHLY and CDR2 FYNNEI. V was pared by 2 bases and J by 7 bases, with 10 bases of the junction left unmatched. The CDR3 loop is CASSERSTSGRNNEQFF. The CDR3 nucleotides are TGTGCCAGCAGTGAAAGATCAACTAGCGGGAGAAATAATGAGCAGTTCTTC.

This clone was seen a single time. V gene TRBV6-6 combines with J gene TRBJ2-1; 10 bases map to TRBD2. V lost 4 bases, J lost 3 bases, and 3 bases stayed unmatched. The CDR3 is 15 residues long. Germline CDR1 MNHNY, CDR2 SVGAGI (reference sequence). The CDR3 protein is CASSSPSGSYNEQFF. The CDR3 DNA is TGTGCCAGCAGTTCCCCTAGCGGGAGCTACAATGAGCAGTTCTTC.

J is TRBJ2-7 and V is TRBV6-4, with D possibly TRBD1 on 5 matching bases. Trimming stripped 7 bases from V and 6 bases from J, with 10 bases between. CDR3 length equals 11 residues. Germline V lookup: CDR1 MRHNA, CDR2 SNTAGT. CDR3 sequence (DNA): TGTGCCAGCAAAGGGGTTTCCGAGCAGTACTTC. Translation gives CASKGVSEQYF.

V is TRBV6-5 and J is TRBJ2-7; D remains unclear. This CDR3 has 12 residues. Trimming shortened V by 4 bases and J by 4 bases, and 8 bases separated the two germline ends. CDR1 and CDR2 (germline): MNHEY, SVGAGI. The CDR3 protein is CASSSPRYEQYF. The CDR3 nucleotides read TGTGCCAGCAGTTCCCCTAGGTACGAGCAGTACTTC.

CDR3 in DNA: TGTGCCAGCAGTCCTACAGGAATGGAGACCCAGTACTTC. Amino acids: CASSPTGMETQYF. V gene TRBV7-9 combines with J gene TRBJ2-5; D perhaps matches TRBD1 (5 bases). The CDR3 is made up of 13 amino acids. Germline V gene data show CDR1 as SEHNR and CDR2 as FQNEAQ (reference sequence). V lost 6 bases to trimming and J lost 5 bases, with 13 bases between them.

The CDR3 DNA follows: TGTGCCAGCAGCCCCTACTCCTACAATGAGCAGTTCTTC. Encoded protein: CASSPYSYNEQFF. The J gene is TRBJ2-1, the V gene TRBV28; D is unclear. Germline assignment: CDR1 MDHEN and CDR2 SYDVKM. There are 13 residues in the CDR3. V was trimmed by 6 bases and J by 0 bases, leaving 6 bases between them.

The V gene is TRBV30, the J gene TRBJ2-7; the match to TRBD2 covers 11 bases. CDR1 and CDR2 from the germline V gene are GTSNPN and SVGIG (reference sequence). CDR3 length: 18 residues. Losses at the gene ends were 0 bases for V and 0 bases for J; bases not matched to a gene: 10. The DNA of the CDR3 is TGTGCCTGGAGTGTATACGCGGGACTAGCGGAGAGCTCCTACGAGCAGTACTTC. This translates into CAWSVYAGLAESSYEQYF.

The rearrangement links TRBV6-6 to TRBJ1-5; 10 bases line up with TRBD1. J was trimmed by 2 bases and V by 7 bases; bases with no gene match: 5. The CDR3 is 15 amino acids. The germline CDR1 and CDR2 sequences are MNHNY and SVGAGI (reference sequence). CDR3 DNA: TGTGCCAGCATTCGGACAGGGGGGGGCAATCAGCCCCAGCATTTT. This translates into CASIRTGGGNQPQHF.

This chain uses TRBV7-6 with TRBJ2-5; D remains unclear. V lost 4 bases and J lost 5, with 17 bases in between. CDR1 is SGHVS, CDR2 FNYEAQ, per germline. The CDR3 covers 15 residues. CDR3 nucleotide sequence: TGTGCCAGCAGCTCACCCTATAGCCGGATTGAGACCCAGTACTTC. The encoded protein is CASSSPYSRIETQYF.

The rearrangement uses TRBV4-2 and TRBJ2-3; D is uncertain. The CDR3 covers 14 residues. CDR1 LGHNA and CDR2 YNFKEQ come from the germline V gene. The V end was cut by 1 base, the J end by 2 bases, with 7 bases between. CDR3 sequence: CASSQGVITDTQYF. The CDR3 DNA follows: TGTGCCAGCAGCCAAGGAGTGATCACAGATACGCAGTATTTT.

This chain connects TRBV27 to TRBJ1-1; 7 bases agree with TRBD1. This CDR3 is 14 amino acids long. V was clipped by 4 bases and J by 3 bases; unmatched bases: 5. CDR1 and CDR2 (germline): MNHEY, SMNVEV (reference sequence). CDR3 sequence reads: CASSSVGTDTEAFF. DNA for the CDR3: TGTGCCAGCAGTTCCGTCGGGACAGACACTGAAGCTTTCTTT.

The rearrangement uses TRBV28 and TRBJ2-1; TRBD1 aligns across 7 bases. Germline CDR1 and CDR2: MDHEN and SYDVKM. With 10 bases clipped from V and 4 bases from J, the junction kept 10 bases outside the gene matches. The CDR3 totals 14 residues. This chain's CDR3 is CAINRDSFYNEQFF. In nucleotides, the CDR3 is TGTGCCATCAACCGGGACAGCTTTTACAATGAGCAGTTCTTC.

The chain couples TRBV6-4 to TRBJ1-1; D not resolved. The CDR3 spans 13 residues. Between the trimmed V and J ends, which lost 5 bases and 2 bases, there was a span of 9 bases. Germline CDR1 and CDR2: MRHNA and SNTAGT. The CDR3 loop reads CASSLNSNTEAFF. CDR3 coding DNA: TGTGCCAGCAGTTTAAACTCTAACACTGAAGCTTTCTTT.

The chain carries TRBV7-9 and TRBJ1-6; 7 bases match TRBD1. From germline, CDR1 is SEHNR and CDR2 FQNEAQ (reference sequence). The CDR3 runs to 14 residues. Trimming removed 5 bases from V and 7 bases from J; junction bases left unmatched: 5. The CDR3 region has the DNA TGTGCCAGCAGCCCCGGGACAGCGAATTCACCCCTCCACTTT. This codes for CASSPGTANSPLHF.

The gene calls are TRBV2 and TRBJ2-7, with D possibly matching TRBD1 (5 bases). The germline CDR1 and CDR2 sequences are SNHLY and FYNNEI. The germline V and J ends were trimmed by 3 bases and 5 bases, with 11 bases remaining between them. The CDR3 length is 13 residues. DNA for the CDR3: TGTGCCAGCAGTGAGTCCAGGGATCACGAGCAGTACTTC. Residues: CASSESRDHEQYF.

The chain combines TRBV28 with TRBJ1-2; possible D gene TRBD1, 6 bases. The V gene's germline CDR1 is MDHEN and CDR2 SYDVKM. The CDR3 runs to 14 residues. V was shortened by 1 base and J by 3 bases, with 9 bases between the two germline ends. The CDR3 bases are TGTGCCAGCAGTTTATTACAGGGAGACTATGGCTACACCTTC. As protein: CASSLLQGDYGYTF.

The chain links TRBV19 to TRBJ1-2; TRBD1 might be the D (5 bases). Germline V gene lookup returns CDR1 LNHDA and CDR2 SQIVND (reference sequence). The CDR3 spans 16 residues. V gave up 4 bases and J gave up 8 bases, with 23 bases separating them. The CDR3 loop reads CASSTSKTGPGGGYTF. The CDR3 DNA follows: TGTGCCAGTAGTACCAGCAAAACCGGGCCCGGGGGAGGCTACACCTTC.

The chain recombines TRBV6-2 or TRBV6-3 with TRBJ2-6, with unresolved D. Germline CDR1 and CDR2: MNHEY and SVGEGT. This CDR3 is 14 amino acids long. V was pared by 2 bases and J by 4 bases, with 6 bases between. CDR3 sequence reads: CASSYPKGANVLTF. The CDR3 nucleotides are TGTGCCAGCAGTTACCCTAAGGGGGCCAACGTCCTGACTTTC.

This chain links TRBV7-2 with TRBJ1-3; the D gene is possibly TRBD1 (5 bases). The CDR3 sequence is 14 residues long. Germline CDR1 SGHTA, CDR2 FQGNSA. V lost 4 bases, J lost 9 bases, and 16 bases lay in between. The CDR3 DNA sequence: TGTGCCAGCAGCTGGGGACCCGTCGGGGGCACCATATATTTT. This sequence encodes CASSWGPVGGTIYF.

The V gene is TRBV9, the J gene TRBJ1-1, with a possible D match to TRBD1 (6 bases). V shed 0 bases and J shed 0 bases, with 9 bases lying between them. Germline CDR1 and CDR2: SGDLS and YYNGEE. CDR3 length: 15 amino acids. The CDR3, as DNA: TGTGCCAGCAGCGTAGATGGGGACATGAACACTGAAGCTTTCTTT. The encoded protein is CASSVDGDMNTEAFF. The complete variable domain, with remaining parts taken from reference TRBV9 and TRBJ1-1, reads DSGVTQTPKHLITATGQRVTLRCSPRSGDLSVYWYQQSLDQGLQFLIQYYNGEERAKGNILERFSAQQFPDLHSELNLSSLELGDSALYFCASSVDGDMNTEAFFGQGTRLTVV.

The chain recombines TRBV7-2 with TRBJ1-6; D perhaps matches TRBD1 (6 bases). V was cut by 2 bases and J by 7 bases, with 9 bases left in between. The CDR3 extends over 14 amino acids. Germline CDR1 and CDR2: SGHTA and FQGNSA. CDR3 bases: TGTGCCAGCAGCTTAACAGGGCGGAATTCACCCCTCCACTTT. This sequence encodes CASSLTGRNSPLHF.